This T cell receptor beta chain was found in a study of cytomegalovirus exposure and HLA in healthy donors. The primer mix had 60 Vbeta and 13 Jbeta primers. Sequenced by immunoSEQ multiplex PCR; TCRdb stores in-frame clones only, minus some. The repertoire holds 80,000 or so clones, with around 60% as singletons. Findings and caveats of the study: Per published accounts, TCR beta sequences correctly predicted the HLA-A and HLA-B alleles of most subjects. In a later analysis, CMV-associated beta chains were mostly HLA-associated, it appeared.

About this clone: Its target is not known.

The V and J ends lost 7 bases and 0 bases respectively, with 19 bases between them. In germline, CDR1 is LNHDA, CDR2 SQIVND (reference sequence). This CDR3 has 18 residues. This TCR was recovered from a male donor in good health and CMV-seropositive. The sequencing input was PBMCs. The chain links TRBV19 to TRBJ2-6; D perhaps matches TRBD1 (6 bases). The CDR3 nucleotides read TGTGCCAGTACCCCAATATCCGGACAGTACTCTGGGGCCAACGTCCTGACTTTC. This codes for CASTPISGQYSGANVLTF.